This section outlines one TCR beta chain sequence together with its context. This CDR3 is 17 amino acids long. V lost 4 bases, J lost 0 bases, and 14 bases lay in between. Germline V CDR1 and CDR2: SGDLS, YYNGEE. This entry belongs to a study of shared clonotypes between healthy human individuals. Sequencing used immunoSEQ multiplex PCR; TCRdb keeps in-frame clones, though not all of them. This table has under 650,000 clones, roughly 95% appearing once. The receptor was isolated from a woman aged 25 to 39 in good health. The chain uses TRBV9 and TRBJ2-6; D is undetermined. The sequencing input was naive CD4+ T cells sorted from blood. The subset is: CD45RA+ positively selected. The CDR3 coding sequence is TGTGCCAGCAGCCCATGGGTCATGGTCTCTGGGGCCAACGTCCTGACTTTC. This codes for CASSPWVMVSGANVLTF. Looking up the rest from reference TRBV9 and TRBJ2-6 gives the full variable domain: DSGVTQTPKHLITATGQRVTLRCSPRSGDLSVYWYQQSLDQGLQFLIQYYNGEERAKGNILERFSAQQFPDLHSELNLSSLELGDSALYFCASSPWVMVSGANVLTFGAGSRLTVL.